The 26 T cell receptor beta chains below were found in one sample sequenced in a study of T cells in Graves' hyperthyroidism and ophthalmopathy (dated by TCRdb to about 2019). Library preparation employed multiplex PCR. The sequencing machine was an Illumina HiSeq 2000. TCR beta CDR3 regions were amplified from RNA transcripts. For the first round of RT-PCR on the TCR CDR3, the HTBI primer set was used together with the Qiagen OneStep RT-PCR kit. In-frame beta chains were kept once TCRdb had trimmed the public reads at Q25 with fastp and called clones with MiXCR. Every distinct CDR3 protein forms one entry, paired with its most common genes and DNA. This sample gives about 500,000 distinct CDR3 sequences in total; roughly a sixth of them show up just once. The biggest ten clones account for around 28% of the sample. Source material: blood. The receptors come from a woman younger than 45 with Graves' ophthalmopathy.

This clonotype was counted a few times. V and J are TRBV29-1 and TRBJ2-3, with TRBD2 matching over 9 bases. Germline V CDR1 and CDR2: SQVTM, ANQGSEA. The CDR3 is made up of 14 amino acids. With 6 bases clipped from V and 4 bases from J, the junction kept 8 bases outside the gene matches. DNA of the CDR3: TGCAGCGTGGTAATAGCGGGAGTGTCAGATACGCAGTATTTT. Amino acid sequence: CSVVIAGVSDTQYF.

This clonotype was seen repeatedly, ten times or more. The chain is built from TRBV30 and TRBJ2-3; D gene unclear. Deletions cut 4 bases from V and 4 bases from J, with 12 bases between. Germline lookup yields CDR1 GTSNPN and CDR2 SVGIG (reference sequence). There are 13 residues in the CDR3. CDR3: CAWTLGQSDTQYF. The CDR3 DNA reads TGTGCCTGGACCCTTGGCCAGTCAGATACGCAGTATTTT.

This clonotype turned up a few times. V usage is TRBV7-3 and J usage is TRBJ2-2, with a possible D match to TRBD2 (6 bases). This CDR3 comprises 17 residues. From germline, CDR1 is SGHTA and CDR2 FQGTGA. V was clipped by 2 bases and J by 3 bases, with 16 bases between them. CDR3 sequence (DNA): TGTGCCAGCAGCTTAGACGGGAGCCCCAGGGACACCGGGGAGCTGTTTTTT. Translated: CASSLDGSPRDTGELFF.

This chain uses TRBV5-4 with TRBJ1-2, with unresolved D. Germline V gene sequence: CDR1 SGHNT, CDR2 YYREEE (reference sequence). Trimming took 1 base from V and 3 from J, leaving 10 bases between them. The CDR3 is made up of 14 amino acids. The CDR3 here is CASSLLTADYGYTF. Written as DNA, the CDR3 is TGTGCCAGCAGCTTGCTCACCGCTGACTATGGCTACACCTTC.

The genes are TRBV11-2 and TRBJ2-1; 14 bases map to TRBD2. CDR1 and CDR2 from the germline V gene are SGHAT and FQNNGV. With 1 base clipped from V and 1 base from J, the junction kept 9 bases outside the gene matches. This CDR3 is 20 amino acids long. The CDR3 DNA reads as TGTGCCAGCAGCTTAGGACGACTAGCGGGAGGGCCTGTATCCTACAATGAGCAGTTCTTC. Translation: CASSLGRLAGGPVSYNEQFF.

The table lists this clonotype with many counts. This chain uses TRBV24-1 with TRBJ1-2; 7 nucleotides match TRBD1. Germline CDR1 and CDR2: KGHDR and SFDVKD. This CDR3 region has 12 residues. The ends lost 4 bases at V and 6 bases at J; junction bases unmatched: 1. CDR3 in amino acids: CATSEGQDGYTF. In nucleotides, the CDR3 is TGTGCCACCAGTGAAGGACAGGATGGCTACACCTTC.

This chain connects TRBV7-9 to TRBJ2-7; TRBD2 aligns across 10 bases. The germline CDR1 and CDR2 sequences are SEHNR and FQNEAQ (reference sequence). This CDR3 contains 15 residues. V lost 1 base to trimming and J lost 7 bases; unmatched junction nucleotides: 7. The CDR3 DNA reads TGTGCCAGCAGCTTAGGAGCGGGAGGGCCTCGGGAGCAGTACTTC. Its translation: CASSLGAGGPREQYF.

This clonotype was recorded a few times. The chain combines TRBV19 with TRBJ2-3; a weak D match, TRBD1 (6 bases). The germline CDR1 and CDR2 sequences are LNHDA and SQIVND (reference sequence). V lost 3 bases, J lost 4 bases, and 14 bases lay in between. This CDR3 has 15 residues. Here the CDR3 reads CASSMSQGRADTQYF. The CDR3, as DNA: TGTGCCAGTAGTATGTCGCAGGGGCGCGCAGATACGCAGTATTTT.

This clonotype occurred many times. The V and J genes are TRBV28 and TRBJ2-1; 7 positions agree with TRBD2. The CDR3 totals 16 residues. V shed 2 bases, J shed 9 bases, and the junction held 13 bases outside the gene matches. The germline V gene encodes CDR1 MDHEN and CDR2 SYDVKM. This CDR3 reads CASSLLDYTSAGEQFF. CDR3 in DNA: TGTGCCAGCAGTTTACTTGATTACACTAGCGCTGGTGAGCAGTTCTTC.

This clonotype appeared many times. The chain carries TRBV20-1 and TRBJ2-7; a weak D match, TRBD1 (6 bases). The CDR3 extends over 12 amino acids. In germline, CDR1 is DFQATT, CDR2 SNEGSKA (reference sequence). The ends were cut back, 6 bases at V and 5 bases at J, with 14 bases in the middle. The chain's CDR3 is CSALDRFHEQYF. In DNA form, the CDR3 reads TGCAGTGCCCTCGACAGGTTCCACGAGCAGTACTTC.

This clonotype was detected many times. This sequence joins TRBV6-1 and TRBJ1-1; 7 bases fit TRBD1. Per the germline V gene, CDR1 is MNHNS and CDR2 is SASEGT. This CDR3 spans 14 amino acids. V lost 6 bases and J lost 4; bases outside the gene matches: 8. The CDR3 DNA reads as TGTGCCAGCAGCTCCTACAGGGGTGGCACTGAAGCTTTCTTT. The encoded protein is CASSSYRGGTEAFF.

This clonotype showed up many times. The chain carries TRBV7-8 and TRBJ2-3, with 9 bases matching TRBD2. The CDR3 loop spans 15 amino acids. The V and J ends lost 1 base and 6 bases, in that order; junction bases with no gene match: 5. CDR1 SGHVS and CDR2 FQNEAQ come from the germline V gene. The CDR3 here is CASSLGGRALDTQYF. CDR3 DNA sequence: TGTGCCAGCAGCTTAGGCGGGAGGGCCCTCGATACGCAGTATTTT.

This clonotype was seen ten or more times. The genes are TRBV27 and TRBJ2-3, with TRBD2 matching 9 bases. The CDR3 has 15 amino acids. Unmatched junction bases numbered 2, after V lost 0 bases and J lost 4 bases. Germline loops: CDR1 MNHEY, CDR2 SMNVEV (reference sequence). Here the CDR3 reads CASSLSGGRADTQYF. CDR3 in DNA: TGTGCCAGCAGTTTATCGGGCGGGAGGGCAGATACGCAGTATTTT.

The table lists this clonotype with many counts. The chain carries TRBV28 and TRBJ2-1; 11 bases are a match to TRBD2. V lost 4 bases to trimming and J lost 2 bases; unmatched junction nucleotides: 7. The germline CDR1 and CDR2 sequences are MDHEN and SYDVKM. The CDR3 length is 17 residues. CDR3 coding DNA: TGTGCCAGCAGTTCCCCGGGACTAGCGGAAACCTACAATGAGCAGTTCTTC. It encodes CASSSPGLAETYNEQFF. The full variable domain, rest sourced from reference TRBV28 and TRBJ2-1, is DVKVTQSSRYLVKRTGEKVFLECVQDMDHENMFWYRQDPGLGLRLIYFSYDVKMKEKGDIPEGYSVSREKKERFSLILESASTNQTSMYLCASSSPGLAETYNEQFFGPGTRLTVL.

The J gene is TRBJ1-4, the V gene TRBV7-9; no clear D gene. The CDR3 spans 16 residues. Trimming took off 5 bases at V and 3 bases at J, with 16 bases between the two ends. Germline V CDR1 and CDR2: SEHNR, FQNEAQ (reference sequence). Here the CDR3 DNA reads TGTGCCAGCAGCCCCTGGGTCCCTGGAGCTAATGAAAAACTGTTTTTT. Its translation is CASSPWVPGANEKLFF.

The sample holds a few counts of this clonotype. The chain uses TRBV5-1 and TRBJ2-2, with 8 bases aligning to TRBD2. The ends lost 0 bases at V and 3 bases at J; junction bases unmatched: 10. The CDR3 length is 18 residues. CDR1 and CDR2 (germline): SGHRS, YFSETQ. CDR3 in DNA: TGCGCCAGCAGCTTGGTAGCTGTGGGACTAGAACACACCGGGGAGCTGTTTTTT. Protein sequence: CASSLVAVGLEHTGELFF.

This clonotype was counted at least ten times. The genes are TRBV5-1 and TRBJ1-2; D remains ambiguous. The V gene lost 6 bases and the J gene lost 5 bases, with 23 bases spanning the gap. There are 16 residues in the CDR3. Germline V gene data show CDR1 as SGHRS and CDR2 as YFSETQ. CDR3 protein: CASKVSPRIQRYGYTF. The CDR3 DNA reads as TGCGCCAGCAAGGTCAGCCCGAGGATCCAGAGGTATGGCTACACCTTC.

This clonotype was seen a few times. The chain couples TRBV19 to TRBJ2-7; no reliable D call. The CDR3 runs to 14 residues. The germline V gene has CDR1 LNHDA and CDR2 SQIVND (reference sequence). V was trimmed by 6 bases and J by 1 base, leaving 13 bases between them. CDR3 region: CASRETFLSYEQYF. The CDR3 DNA reads as TGTGCCAGTAGAGAGACATTCCTTTCCTACGAGCAGTACTTC. Looking up the rest from reference TRBV19 and TRBJ2-7 gives the full variable domain: DGGITQSPKYLFRKEGQNVTLSCEQNLNHDAMYWYRQDPGQGLRLIYYSQIVNDFQKGDIAEGYSVSREKKESFPLTVTSAQKNPTAFYLCASRETFLSYEQYFGPGTRLTVT.

There are many counts of this clonotype. This sequence joins TRBV28 and TRBJ2-7; TRBD1 matches 8 bases. V dropped 0 bases and J dropped 3; count of bases not matched to a gene: 4. This CDR3 comprises 15 residues. Germline loops: CDR1 MDHEN, CDR2 SYDVKM. The CDR3 spells CASSLWGDRNYEQYF. The CDR3 coding sequence is TGTGCCAGCAGTTTATGGGGGGACAGGAACTACGAGCAGTACTTC. The full variable domain, in which reference TRBV28 and TRBJ2-7 provide the parts outside the CDR3, is DVKVTQSSRYLVKRTGEKVFLECVQDMDHENMFWYRQDPGLGLRLIYFSYDVKMKEKGDIPEGYSVSREKKERFSLILESASTNQTSMYLCASSLWGDRNYEQYFGPGTRLTVT.

This clonotype occurred a few times. V is TRBV11-2 and J is TRBJ2-5; 14 positions agree with TRBD2. The germline gives CDR1 SGHAT, CDR2 FQNNGV. The CDR3 has 18 residues. With 1 base clipped from V and 4 bases from J, the junction kept 8 bases outside the gene matches. CDR3 region: CASSLVRGGTSGRETQYF. CDR3 DNA: TGTGCCAGCAGCTTAGTAAGGGGGGGGACTAGCGGGAGAGAGACCCAGTACTTC.

As regards this clonotype: A read error is possible here, since a much larger clone lies one base away. This chain links TRBV2 with TRBJ1-4; D is uncertain. The germline CDR1 and CDR2 sequences are SNHLY and FYNNEI. The V end was cut by 7 bases, the J end by 5 bases, with 11 bases between. The CDR3 covers 13 residues. The CDR3 DNA reads TGTGCCAGCAAAATCTTCGAAAATGAAAAACTGTTTTTT. Protein sequence: CASKIFENEKLFF.

This clonotype appeared many times. The rearrangement links TRBV7-9 to TRBJ2-1; 11 nucleotides line up with TRBD2. This CDR3 is 15 amino acids long. After removal of 5 bases from V and 7 bases from J, the junction contained 7 bases not matched to a gene. Germline V lookup: CDR1 SEHNR, CDR2 FQNEAQ (reference sequence). The CDR3: CASSPWTSGLNEQFF. CDR3 sequence (DNA): TGTGCCAGCAGCCCTTGGACTAGCGGGTTGAATGAGCAGTTCTTC.

This clonotype has a count of ten or more. The chain carries TRBV4-1 and TRBJ2-2; no clear D gene. Germline V CDR1 and CDR2: MGHRA, YSYEKL. Trimming pared 6 bases from V and 7 bases from J, leaving 15 bases between. The CDR3 runs to 14 residues. CDR3 nucleotide sequence: TGCGCCAGCAGTCCCGGATTATCCGGCGGGGAGCTGTTTTTT. Amino acids: CASSPGLSGGELFF.

This clonotype showed up many times. The rearrangement links TRBV9 to TRBJ1-1; no reliable D call. The V end lost 4 bases, the J end lost 6 bases, and 22 bases lay between the germline ends. This CDR3 spans 16 amino acids. Per germline, CDR1 SGDLS and CDR2 YYNGEE. In nucleotides, the CDR3 is TGTGCCAGCAGCCCTCAATTGGGCAGTGCCGGCTCTGAAGCTTTCTTT. Its protein is CASSPQLGSAGSEAFF.

This clonotype was seen many times. This rearrangement joins TRBV20-1 to TRBJ2-7; 13 bases are a match to TRBD2. CDR3 length equals 13 residues. V dropped 6 bases and J dropped 5; count of bases not matched to a gene: 4. Germline loops: CDR1 DFQATT, CDR2 SNEGSKA (reference sequence). CDR3 region: CSAPGLAGHEQYF. The CDR3 DNA follows: TGCAGTGCCCCGGGACTAGCGGGACACGAGCAGTACTTC.

This chain joins TRBV27 and TRBJ2-7; D perhaps matches TRBD2 (6 bases). Trimming stripped 5 bases from V and 6 bases from J, with 20 bases between. The germline gives CDR1 MNHEY, CDR2 SMNVEV (reference sequence). The CDR3 has 15 residues. The CDR3 nucleotides read TGTGCCAGCAGTCAGTTCGGGAGAATAATCTCCGAGCAGTACTTC. Translated: CASSQFGRIISEQYF.